This entry features one T cell receptor beta chain sequence. No antigen is known for it. The data originate from a study of CD8 T cells in ankylosing spondylitis. Study conclusions and caveats: Previous work reported some of these motif variants in the synovial fluid and blood of reactive arthritis. Seemingly characteristic of ankylosing spondylitis blood was a TCR beta motif consisting of under ten highly homologous variants. Reportedly, matched ankylosing spondylitis synovial fluid was significantly enriched for disease-linked clones. In peripheral blood, disease-linked CD8+ clones occurred at relatively low frequencies.

Quantitative 5'-RACE with molecular barcodes generated TCR beta libraries. One entry per CDR3 protein results from TCRdb running MiXCR on the 5' RACE reads. In the table there are around 130,000 distinct CDR3 sequences, 17% of which are singletons. V lost 8 bases and J lost 5; bases outside the gene matches: 15. There are 16 residues in the CDR3. This TCR was recovered from a male donor with ankylosing spondylitis. The sequenced material came from blood, either unsorted or a sorted T cell fraction (not recorded which). The V gene is TRBV12-3 or TRBV12-4, the J gene TRBJ1-5; 7 bases agree with TRBD1. CDR3 region: CASLPNRDSQDQPQHF. CDR3 bases: TGTGCCAGCCTACCCAACCGGGACAGCCAGGATCAGCCCCAGCATTTT.